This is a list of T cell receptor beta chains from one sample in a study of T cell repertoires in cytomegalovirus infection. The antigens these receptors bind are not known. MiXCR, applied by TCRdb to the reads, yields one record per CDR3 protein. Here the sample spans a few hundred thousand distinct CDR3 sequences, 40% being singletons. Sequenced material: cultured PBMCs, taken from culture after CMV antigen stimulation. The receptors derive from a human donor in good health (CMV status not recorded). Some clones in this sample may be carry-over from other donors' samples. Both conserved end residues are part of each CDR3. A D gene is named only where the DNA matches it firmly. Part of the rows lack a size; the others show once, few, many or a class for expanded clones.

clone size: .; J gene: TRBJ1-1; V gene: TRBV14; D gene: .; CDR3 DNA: TGTGCCAGCAGCCAAGAGGGGGTAGACACTGAAGCTTTCTTT; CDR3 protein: CASSQEGVDTEAFF
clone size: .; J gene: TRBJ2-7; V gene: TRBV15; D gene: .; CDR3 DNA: TGTGCCACCAGCAGAGACACTAGGCGGGTCTACGAGCAGTACTTC; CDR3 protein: CATSRDTRRVYEQYF
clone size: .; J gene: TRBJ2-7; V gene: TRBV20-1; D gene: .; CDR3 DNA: TGCAGTGCTAGGATCGATTGGGACACAAAAGTCCACGAGCAGTACTTC; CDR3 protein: CSARIDWDTKVHEQYF
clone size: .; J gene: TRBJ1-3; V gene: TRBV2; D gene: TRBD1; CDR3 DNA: TGTGCCAGCAGTGATGGGACAGGGAATGGAAACACCATATATTTT; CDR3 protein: CASSDGTGNGNTIYF
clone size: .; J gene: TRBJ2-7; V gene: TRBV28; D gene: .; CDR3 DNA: TGTGCCAGCAGTCCCTGGGGGGCAGGGACGGGCTACGAGCAGTACTTC; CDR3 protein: CASSPWGAGTGYEQYF
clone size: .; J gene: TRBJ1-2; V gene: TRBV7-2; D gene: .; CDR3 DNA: TGTGCCAGCAGCTTAGTTCCAGGGGATTCGGGCTACACCTTC; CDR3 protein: CASSLVPGDSGYTF
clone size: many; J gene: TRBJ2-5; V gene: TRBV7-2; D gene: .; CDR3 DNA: TGTGCCAGCAGCCAGGCGGAGACCCAGTACTTC; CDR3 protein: CASSQAETQYF
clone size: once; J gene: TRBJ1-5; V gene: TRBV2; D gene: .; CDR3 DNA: TGTGCCAGCAGTGGGGGAGGAGTTTATAGCAATCAGCCCCAGCATTTT; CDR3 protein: CASSGGGVYSNQPQHF
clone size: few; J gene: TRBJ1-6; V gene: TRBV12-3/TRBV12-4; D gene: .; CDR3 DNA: TGTGCCAGCAGTCGGCAGGTTAATTCACCCCTCCACTTT; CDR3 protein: CASSRQVNSPLHF
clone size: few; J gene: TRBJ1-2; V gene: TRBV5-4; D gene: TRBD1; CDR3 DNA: TGTGCCAGCAGCAACCCGGTGGGACAGGGGCGTCGCTATCCCTATGGCTACACCTTC; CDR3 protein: CASSNPVGQGRRYPYGYTF
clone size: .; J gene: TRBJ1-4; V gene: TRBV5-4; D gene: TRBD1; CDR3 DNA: TGTGCCAGCAGCTTGTGGGACAGTCGGAGGAAACTGTTTTTT; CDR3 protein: CASSLWDSRRKLFF
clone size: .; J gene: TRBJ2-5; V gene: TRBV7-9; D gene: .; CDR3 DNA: TGTGCCAGCAGCTTAAGTCGCGGGTACCAAGAGACCCAGTACTTC; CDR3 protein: CASSLSRGYQETQYF
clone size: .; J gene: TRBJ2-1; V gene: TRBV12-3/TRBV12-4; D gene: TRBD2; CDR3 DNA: TGTGCCAGCAGTTTAGGGGACAGGAGCGGGAGGGCCTATGAGCAGTTCTTC; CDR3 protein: CASSLGDRSGRAYEQFF
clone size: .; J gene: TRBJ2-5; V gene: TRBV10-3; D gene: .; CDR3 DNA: TGTGCCATGGGGGGGGCAGCTGAAGAGACCCAGTACTTC; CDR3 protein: CAMGGAAEETQYF
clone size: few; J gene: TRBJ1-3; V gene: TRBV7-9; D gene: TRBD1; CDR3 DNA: TGTGCCAGCAGCCCGGGACAGGGAATTGGCACCATATATTTT; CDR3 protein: CASSPGQGIGTIYF
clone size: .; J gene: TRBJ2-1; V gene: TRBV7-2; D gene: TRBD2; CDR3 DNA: TGTGCCAGCAACCTGGGACTAGCGGGGAATGAGCAGTTCTTC; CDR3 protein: CASNLGLAGNEQFF
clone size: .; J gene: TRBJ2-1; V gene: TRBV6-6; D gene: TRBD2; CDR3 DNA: TGTGCCAGCAGTTACGGTACTAGCGGGGGGGCAGTCCAGTTCTTC; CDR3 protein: CASSYGTSGGAVQFF
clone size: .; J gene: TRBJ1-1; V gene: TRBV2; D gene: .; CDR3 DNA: TGTGCCAGCGTAGGGGACCACACTGAAGCTTTCTTT; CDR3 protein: CASVGDHTEAFF
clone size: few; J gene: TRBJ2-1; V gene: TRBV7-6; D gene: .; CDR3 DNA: TGTGCCAGCAGCCATCTTTTGTTCTCCTACAATGAGCAGTTCTTC; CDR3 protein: CASSHLLFSYNEQFF
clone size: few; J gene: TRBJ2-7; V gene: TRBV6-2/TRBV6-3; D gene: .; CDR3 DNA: TGTGCCAGCAGTTACTCCCGATCCCTGGGCGAGCAGTACTTC; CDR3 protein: CASSYSRSLGEQYF
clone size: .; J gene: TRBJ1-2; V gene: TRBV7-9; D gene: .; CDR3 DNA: TGTGCCAGCAGCTACACAGGGCGTGGATTTGGCTACACCTTC; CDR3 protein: CASSYTGRGFGYTF
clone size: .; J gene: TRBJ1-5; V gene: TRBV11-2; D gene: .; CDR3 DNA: TGTGCCAGCAGCTCCGCCCTTAATCAGCCCCAGCATTTT; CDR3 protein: CASSSALNQPQHF
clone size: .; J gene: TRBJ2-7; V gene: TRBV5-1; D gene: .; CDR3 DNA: TGCGCCAGCAGCTTGTGGACAGACACCTACGAGCAGTACTTC; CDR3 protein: CASSLWTDTYEQYF
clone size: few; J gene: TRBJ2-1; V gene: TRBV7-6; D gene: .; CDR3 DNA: TGTGCCAGCAGCTTAGCGCTCCGCGCGGACAATGAGCAGTTCTTC; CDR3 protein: CASSLALRADNEQFF